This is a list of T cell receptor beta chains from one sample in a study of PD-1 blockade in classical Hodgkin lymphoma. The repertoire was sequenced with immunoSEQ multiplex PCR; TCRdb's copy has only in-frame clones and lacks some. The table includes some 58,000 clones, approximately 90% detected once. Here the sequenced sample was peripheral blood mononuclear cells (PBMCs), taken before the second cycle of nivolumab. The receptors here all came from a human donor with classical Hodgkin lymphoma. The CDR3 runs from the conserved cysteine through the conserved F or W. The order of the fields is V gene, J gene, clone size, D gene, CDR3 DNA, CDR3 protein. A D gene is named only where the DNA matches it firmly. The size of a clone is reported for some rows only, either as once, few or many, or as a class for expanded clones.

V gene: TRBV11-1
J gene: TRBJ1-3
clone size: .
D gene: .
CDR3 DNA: TGTGCCAGCAGTTTTGACGGCGCCTCTGGAAACACCATATATTTT
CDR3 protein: CASSFDGASGNTIYF

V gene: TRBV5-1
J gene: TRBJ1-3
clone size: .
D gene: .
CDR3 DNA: TGCGCCAGCAGCTTGGGAGGGAATGGAAACACCATATATTTT
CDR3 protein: CASSLGGNGNTIYF

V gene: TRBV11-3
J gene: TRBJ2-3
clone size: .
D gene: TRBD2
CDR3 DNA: TGTGCCAGCAGCCCCCGGGGGGTGGGGGAACGGTCAGATACGCAGTATTTT
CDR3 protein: CASSPRGVGERSDTQYF

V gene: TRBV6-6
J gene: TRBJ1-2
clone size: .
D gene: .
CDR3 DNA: TGTGCCAGCAGTTACGGGGTACGGTGGGATTCCTATGGCTACACCTTC
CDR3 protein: CASSYGVRWDSYGYTF

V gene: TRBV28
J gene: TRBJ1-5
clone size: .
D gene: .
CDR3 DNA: TGTGCCAGCAGTTTATCCCGGGGGGATCAGCCCCAGCATTTT
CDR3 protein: CASSLSRGDQPQHF

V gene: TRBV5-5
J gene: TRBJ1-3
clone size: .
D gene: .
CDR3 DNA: TGTGCCAGCAGCTTGACAGGGTCTGGAAACACCATATATTTT
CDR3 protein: CASSLTGSGNTIYF

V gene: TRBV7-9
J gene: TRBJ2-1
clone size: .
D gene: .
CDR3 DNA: TGTGCCAGCAGCTTAAGGAGCGCTAGCTCCTACAATGAGCAGTTCTTC
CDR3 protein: CASSLRSASSYNEQFF

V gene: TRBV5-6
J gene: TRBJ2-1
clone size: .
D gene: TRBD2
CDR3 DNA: TGTGCCAGCAGCATAATGAGGACTAGCGGGGGTAATGAGCAGTTCTTC
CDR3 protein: CASSIMRTSGGNEQFF

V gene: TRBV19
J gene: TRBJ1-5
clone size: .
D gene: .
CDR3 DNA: TGTGCCAGTAGTTTTCAGATTTATAGCAATCAGCCCCAGCATTTT
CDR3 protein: CASSFQIYSNQPQHF

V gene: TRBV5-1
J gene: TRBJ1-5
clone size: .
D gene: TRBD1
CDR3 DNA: TGCGCCAGCAGCCCCGGACAGGGGTTCAATCAGCCCCAGCATTTT
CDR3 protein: CASSPGQGFNQPQHF

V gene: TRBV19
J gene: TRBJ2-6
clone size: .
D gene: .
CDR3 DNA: TGTGCCAGTACCTCAATGGGTCCTGGGGCCAACGTCCTGACTTTC
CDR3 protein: CASTSMGPGANVLTF

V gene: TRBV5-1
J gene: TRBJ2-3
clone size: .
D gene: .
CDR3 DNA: TGCGCCAGCAGTACTAGCACAGATACGCAGTATTTT
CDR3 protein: CASSTSTDTQYF

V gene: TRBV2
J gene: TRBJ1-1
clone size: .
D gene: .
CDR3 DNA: TGTGCCAGCAGTGTATCCAGGGCGTCTGAAGCTTTCTTT
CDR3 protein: CASSVSRASEAFF

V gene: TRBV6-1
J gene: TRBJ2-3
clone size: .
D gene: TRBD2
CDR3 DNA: TGTGCCAGCAGTGGCCTGGCGGGACTAGCGGGGGCCACAGATACGCAGTATTTT
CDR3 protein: CASSGLAGLAGATDTQYF

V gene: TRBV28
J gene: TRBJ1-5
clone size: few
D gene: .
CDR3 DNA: TGTGCCAGCAGTCAGGTATATAGCAATCAGCCCCAGCATTTT
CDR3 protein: CASSQVYSNQPQHF

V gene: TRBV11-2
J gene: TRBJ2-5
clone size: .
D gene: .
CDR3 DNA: TGTGCCAGCAGCTTAAGGGATCGGTCTCAAGAGACCCAGTACTTC
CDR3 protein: CASSLRDRSQETQYF

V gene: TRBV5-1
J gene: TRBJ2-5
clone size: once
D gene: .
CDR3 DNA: TGCGCCAGCAGCTCGGCGGGGATCCGAGAGACCCAGTACTTC
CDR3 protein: CASSSAGIRETQYF

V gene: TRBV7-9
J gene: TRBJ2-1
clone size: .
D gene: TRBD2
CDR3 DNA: TGTGCCAGCAGCTTAGCCTCACCTCGACTAGCGGGGGAGCAGTTCTTC
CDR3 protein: CASSLASPRLAGEQFF

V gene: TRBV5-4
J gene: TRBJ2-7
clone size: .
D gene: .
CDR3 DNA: TGTGCCAGCAGCTTGGCAGGGCGCGCACTATCCTACGAGCAGTACTTC
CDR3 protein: CASSLAGRALSYEQYF

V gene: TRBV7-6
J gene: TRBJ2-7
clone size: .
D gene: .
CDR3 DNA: TGTGCCAGCAGCTATCTGTCGGACAGCTCCTACGAGCAGTACTTC
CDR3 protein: CASSYLSDSSYEQYF

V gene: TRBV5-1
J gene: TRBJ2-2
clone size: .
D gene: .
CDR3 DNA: TGCGCCAGCAGCTGGCTTGCGGAGAACACCGGGGAGCTGTTTTTT
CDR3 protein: CASSWLAENTGELFF

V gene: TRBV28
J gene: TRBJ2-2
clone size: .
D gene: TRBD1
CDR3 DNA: TGTGCCAGCACCCCGGTGGGACAGCCGTTCACCGGGGAGCTGTTTTTT
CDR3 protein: CASTPVGQPFTGELFF

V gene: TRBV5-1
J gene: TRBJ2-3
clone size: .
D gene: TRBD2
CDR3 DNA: TGCGCCAGCAGCTTTAGCGGGGGGCCCACAGATACGCAGTATTTT
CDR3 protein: CASSFSGGPTDTQYF

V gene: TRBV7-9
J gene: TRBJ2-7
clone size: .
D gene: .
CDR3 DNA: TGTGCCAGCAGCTTAGGGTCGTACGAGCAGTACTTC
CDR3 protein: CASSLGSYEQYF

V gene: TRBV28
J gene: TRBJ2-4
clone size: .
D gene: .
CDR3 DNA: TGTGCCAGCAGTCAAAAGCAGGTAGCCAAAAACATTCAGTACTTC
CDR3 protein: CASSQKQVAKNIQYF

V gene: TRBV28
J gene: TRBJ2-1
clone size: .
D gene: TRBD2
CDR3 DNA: TGTGCCAGCAGGATTCCGGGACTAGCGGGTGACAATGAGCAGTTCTTC
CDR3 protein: CASRIPGLAGDNEQFF

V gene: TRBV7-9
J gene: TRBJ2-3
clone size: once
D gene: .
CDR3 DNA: TGTGCCAGCAGCAGGCTGCCCGGAGATACGCAGTATTTT
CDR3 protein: CASSRLPGDTQYF